Below, 30 T cell receptor beta chains from the same sample are listed, as sequenced in a study of Ad26.COV2.S vaccination and SARS-CoV-2 variants. Repertoires were generated with immunoSEQ multiplex PCR, while TCRdb's copy carries only in-frame clones and drops some. The sample carries some 410,000 clones, 92% recorded once. The sample's treatment: 19 received Ad26.COV2.S at low or high dose, single or two shots; about 5 received placebo; per-sample allocation not given. Samples analyzed were those drawn on day 63 after the first vaccine or placebo injection. The sequencing here drew on peripheral blood, taken in a trial of Ad26.COV2.S vaccine versus placebo. Receptor source: a person aged 18 to 65 who received the Ad26.COV2.S COVID-19 vaccine or a placebo.

This clone was picked up a small number of times. CDR3 region: CASRDRVGIIDEQYF. CDR3 bases: TGTGCCAGCCGCGACAGGGTAGGAATTATCGACGAGCAGTACTTC. J is TRBJ2-7 and V is TRBV10-3; the match to TRBD1 covers 7 bases. The CDR3 covers 15 residues. The V and J ends lost 10 bases and 5 bases, in that order; junction bases with no gene match: 17. Per germline, CDR1 ENHRY and CDR2 SYGVKD.

The chain carries TRBV6-2 or TRBV6-3 and TRBJ1-5; a weak D match, TRBD1 (5 bases). Trimming stripped 3 bases from V and 6 bases from J, with 9 bases between. The CDR3 is 13 amino acids. The germline V gene has CDR1 MNHEY and CDR2 SVGEGT. CDR3 DNA: TGTGCCAGCAGTTATTCAGGGATTCAGCCCCAGCATTTT. Translated, it gives CASSYSGIQPQHF.

This sequence joins TRBV19 and TRBJ2-3; 8 bases fit TRBD2. The CDR3 runs 14 residues. V lost 6 bases and J lost 2; bases outside the gene matches: 4. CDR1 and CDR2 (germline): LNHDA, SQIVND (reference sequence). The CDR3 DNA sequence: TGTGCCAGTAGCTTGCGGGGGGCCACAGATACGCAGTATTTT. It encodes CASSLRGATDTQYF.

The table lists this clone with a count of one. The chain joins TRBV19 to TRBJ2-3; the match to TRBD1 covers 9 bases. V lost 8 bases, J lost 5 bases, and 2 bases stayed unmatched. The CDR3 runs to 12 residues. Germline lookup yields CDR1 LNHDA and CDR2 SQIVND (reference sequence). The chain's CDR3 is CASGQGIDTQYF. The CDR3 DNA sequence: TGTGCCAGTGGACAGGGGATAGATACGCAGTATTTT.

The chain combines TRBV3-1 (or the pseudogene TRBV3-2) with TRBJ1-6, with D perhaps matching TRBD1 (6 bases). V gave up 6 bases and J gave up 13 bases, with 19 bases separating them. Germline CDR1 reads LGHDT; CDR2 reads YNNKEL (reference sequence). This CDR3 has 14 residues. CDR3 region: CASRPTGDRSPLHF. CDR3 bases: TGTGCCAGCAGGCCGACAGGAGATCGTTCCCCCCTCCACTTT.

The chain is built from TRBV11-2 and TRBJ2-4, with a tentative D call TRBD2 (5 bases). CDR1 is SGHAT, CDR2 FQNNGV, per germline. Trimming shortened V by 0 bases and J by 2 bases, and 8 bases separated the two germline ends. The CDR3 loop spans 15 amino acids. CDR3 region: CASSLERGSKNIQYF. CDR3 sequence (DNA): TGTGCCAGCAGCTTAGAACGGGGATCCAAAAACATTCAGTACTTC. Using reference TRBV11-2 and TRBJ2-4 for the parts outside the CDR3, the full variable domain is EAGVAQSPRYKIIEKRQSVAFWCNPISGHATLYWYQQILGQGPKLLIQFQNNGVVDDSQLPKDRFSAERLKGVDSTLKIQPAKLEDSAVYLCASSLERGSKNIQYFGAGTRLSVL.

The gene calls are TRBV7-2 and TRBJ1-3; the D gene is possibly TRBD1 (6 bases). This CDR3 is 15 amino acids long. CDR1 is SGHTA, CDR2 FQGNSA, per germline. Trimming stripped 4 bases from V and 0 bases from J, with 10 bases between. DNA of the CDR3: TGTGCCAGCAGCTCCCAGGGGCTCTCTGGAAACACCATATATTTT. Translated, it gives CASSSQGLSGNTIYF.

The CDR3 sequence: CAWSERDYTGELFF. CDR3 DNA: TGTGCCTGGAGTGAGAGGGATTACACCGGGGAGCTGTTTTTT. The rearrangement links TRBV30 to TRBJ2-2, with D possibly being TRBD2 (5 bases). The germline V gene has CDR1 GTSNPN and CDR2 SVGIG (reference sequence). Trimming removed 1 base from V and 3 bases from J, with 9 bases in between. CDR3 size: 14 residues.

The chain uses TRBV19 and TRBJ2-1, with 9 bases lining up with TRBD1. CDR1 and CDR2 from the germline V gene are LNHDA and SQIVND (reference sequence). The CDR3 is 14 residues long. V lost 8 bases, J lost 6 bases, and 8 bases stayed unmatched. CDR3 protein: CASSRDRAPNEQFF. The CDR3, as DNA: TGTGCCAGTTCCCGGGACAGGGCGCCCAATGAGCAGTTCTTC.

The chain uses TRBV6-5 and TRBJ1-2, with 7 bases identical to TRBD1. J was trimmed by 2 bases and V by 6 bases; bases with no gene match: 9. In germline, CDR1 is MNHEY, CDR2 SVGAGI. CDR3 length: 15 amino acids. CDR3 DNA sequence: TGTGCCAGCAGGCCCGACAGGGAGCGAAACTATGGCTACACCTTC. Amino acid sequence: CASRPDRERNYGYTF.

This chain connects TRBV29-1 to TRBJ2-1, with a tentative D call TRBD2 (5 bases). CDR1 and CDR2 from the germline V gene are SQVTM and ANQGSEA. This CDR3 has 18 residues. Trimming removed 0 bases from V and 4 bases from J, with 22 bases in between. In DNA, the CDR3 is TGCAGCGTTGAAGATCGGTATGGTGGAGGAACGCAATACAATGAGCAGTTCTTC. Its protein product is CSVEDRYGGGTQYNEQFF.

The V gene is TRBV6-5, the J gene TRBJ2-1; 9 positions agree with TRBD1. The CDR3 covers 12 residues. Germline V gene lookup returns CDR1 MNHEY and CDR2 SVGAGI. Trimming removed 9 bases from V and 4 bases from J; junction bases left unmatched: 1. CDR3 loop: CASGQGYNEQFF. The CDR3 bases are TGTGCCAGTGGACAGGGGTACAATGAGCAGTTCTTC.

The chain has TRBV5-6 and TRBJ1-5; TRBD1 might be the D (5 bases). CDR3 size: 15 residues. V shed 1 base and J shed 4 bases, with 12 bases lying between them. Germline V CDR1 and CDR2: SGHDT, YYEEEE. CDR3: CASSLYRSLNQPQHF. The CDR3 DNA sequence: TGTGCCAGCAGCTTGTACAGGTCCTTGAATCAGCCCCAGCATTTT.

The chain has TRBV21-1 and TRBJ2-3; TRBD2, the table's D call, lacks a check against the DNA. TRBV21-1 is designated a pseudogene. CDR3 length: 16 residues. The CDR3 nucleotides are TGTGCCAGCAGCGGAATCTACGGGGGGCGCACAGATACGCAGTATTTT. This sequence encodes CASSGIYGGRTDTQYF.

This clone was seen once. The chain uses TRBV11-2 and TRBJ1-2, with D perhaps matching TRBD1 (5 bases). Trimming removed 2 bases from V and 2 bases from J, with 12 bases in between. Per the germline V gene, CDR1 is SGHAT and CDR2 is FQNNGV. CDR3 length: 15 amino acids. The CDR3 sequence: CASSLFTGWNYGYTF. CDR3 DNA sequence: TGTGCCAGCAGCTTATTCACAGGTTGGAACTATGGCTACACCTTC.

The V and J genes are TRBV7-2 and TRBJ2-5; 8 bases align to TRBD1. CDR3 size: 13 residues. Germline lookup yields CDR1 SGHTA and CDR2 FQGNSA. V shed 5 bases and J 5 bases; nucleotides not matched to a gene: 4. The CDR3 loop is CASSVQGGETQYF. The CDR3 bases are TGTGCCAGCAGCGTACAGGGGGGTGAGACCCAGTACTTC.

The chain recombines TRBV4-1 with TRBJ2-1, with 9 bases lining up with TRBD2. V dropped 0 bases and J dropped 5; count of bases not matched to a gene: 5. Germline V CDR1 and CDR2: MGHRA, YSYEKL. The CDR3 consists of 16 residues. The CDR3 reads CASSQDTTSGHNEQFF. The CDR3 DNA is TGCGCCAGCAGCCAAGATACGACTAGCGGCCACAATGAGCAGTTCTTC.

A few counts support this clone. The chain carries TRBV4-3 and TRBJ1-2; no definite D call. Germline V lookup: CDR1 LGHNA, CDR2 YSLEER. This CDR3 has 15 amino acids. V lost 1 base and J 1 base, leaving 10 bases between the germline ends. CDR3 region: CASSQVAARNYGYTF. The CDR3 DNA follows: TGCGCCAGCAGCCAAGTCGCGGCACGTAACTATGGCTACACCTTC.

The V call is TRBV7-2, the J call TRBJ2-3, with D possibly TRBD2 on 6 matching bases. The CDR3 is 14 amino acids. V was pared by 0 bases and J by 8 bases, with 12 bases between. Germline V gene sequence: CDR1 SGHTA, CDR2 FQGNSA. The CDR3 nucleotides read TGTGCCAGCAGCTTAGCGGCCGGGGGAGGTACGCAGTATTTT. Translated: CASSLAAGGGTQYF.

The genes are TRBV6-6 and TRBJ1-4, with 8 bases aligning to TRBD1. Germline loops: CDR1 MNHNY, CDR2 SVGAGI (reference sequence). The CDR3 is made up of 17 amino acids. V trimming: 5 bases; J trimming: 0 bases; junction bases outside the gene matches: 8. The CDR3 loop is CASSRRTGRTTNEKLFF. The CDR3 nucleotides are TGTGCCAGCAGTCGACGGACAGGGCGGACAACTAATGAAAAACTGTTTTTT.

The chain employs TRBV6-5 and TRBJ2-7, with D possibly called TRBD1 or TRBD2 (6 bases each). The CDR3 runs to 13 residues. The germline V gene has CDR1 MNHEY and CDR2 SVGAGI. Deletions cut 6 bases from V and 6 bases from J, with 15 bases between. The CDR3 DNA reads as TGTGCCAGCAGGGGCGGGACAATGGGCGAGCAGTACTTC. It specifies CASRGGTMGEQYF.

The chain couples TRBV6-5 to TRBJ2-2; 9 bases agree with TRBD1. CDR3 size: 15 residues. The germline V gene has CDR1 MNHEY and CDR2 SVGAGI. V trimming: 4 bases; J trimming: 5 bases; junction bases outside the gene matches: 5. In DNA, the CDR3 is TGTGCCAGCAGTTCACAGGGGGCGGGAACCGGGGAGCTGTTTTTT. Protein: CASSSQGAGTGELFF.

The CDR3 DNA reads TGTGCCAGCTCACCACCGTCAGGCCAACCCCAAGAGACCCAGTACTTC. Translating it yields CASSPPSGQPQETQYF. This rearrangement joins TRBV18 to TRBJ2-5; D remains unclear. V lost 0 bases, J lost 1 base, and 12 bases lay in between. This CDR3 comprises 16 residues. Germline loops: CDR1 KGHSH, CDR2 LQKENI.

This chain links TRBV6-2 or TRBV6-3 with TRBJ1-5; D unclear. V was trimmed by 2 bases and J by 6 bases, leaving 14 bases between them. The CDR3 covers 15 residues. The germline gives CDR1 MNHEY, CDR2 SVGEGT. CDR3 region: CASSYEPGPGQPQHF. The CDR3 DNA reads TGTGCCAGCAGTTACGAACCCGGACCGGGTCAGCCCCAGCATTTT.

This sequence joins TRBV9 and TRBJ2-3, with D maybe TRBD2 (6 bases). CDR3 size: 14 residues. The germline V gene has CDR1 SGDLS and CDR2 YYNGEE. Trimming stripped 7 bases from V and 2 bases from J, with 14 bases between. Written as DNA, the CDR3 is TGTGCCAGCGCGCGGGGTTTTAACACAGATACGCAGTATTTT. Protein sequence: CASARGFNTDTQYF.

The V and J genes are TRBV6-5 and TRBJ1-2; 9 bases line up with TRBD1. V trimming: 6 bases; J trimming: 7 bases; junction bases outside the gene matches: 6. The germline V gene encodes CDR1 MNHEY and CDR2 SVGAGI. The CDR3 is 13 residues long. The CDR3 sequence is CASSVQGAVGYTF. In DNA form, the CDR3 reads TGTGCCAGCAGCGTACAGGGGGCGGTTGGCTACACCTTC.

The V gene is TRBV2, the J gene TRBJ2-3; no firm D call. The CDR3 runs 17 residues. CDR1 is SNHLY, CDR2 FYNNEI, per germline. V was shortened by 6 bases and J by 2 bases, with 21 bases between the two germline ends. The CDR3 here is CASRDPGGPPHTDTQYF. The CDR3 nucleotides are TGTGCCAGCAGGGATCCGGGTGGACCCCCACACACAGATACGCAGTATTTT.

This clone was recorded a few times. This chain connects TRBV13 to TRBJ2-7; 10 nucleotides match TRBD2. The CDR3 sequence is 14 residues long. The V gene end was trimmed by 5 bases and the J gene end by 6 bases; junction bases not matched to a gene: 7. Germline V CDR1 and CDR2: PRHDT, FYEKMQ (reference sequence). The CDR3 sequence is CASSRLAGGPEQYF. The CDR3 bases are TGTGCCAGCAGCCGCTTAGCGGGGGGACCCGAGCAGTACTTC.

The CDR3 protein is CASGHSQPQHF. The CDR3 DNA sequence: TGTGCCAGTGGACACTCTCAGCCCCAGCATTTT. The chain uses TRBV11-2 and TRBJ1-5, with D perhaps matching TRBD1 (5 bases). V dropped 9 bases and J dropped 6 bases, with 9 bases sitting between them. Germline V gives CDR1 SGHAT, CDR2 FQNNGV. The CDR3 is 11 amino acids.

This rearrangement joins TRBV5-1 to TRBJ1-1, with D maybe TRBD1 (6 bases). Germline-derived CDR1 and CDR2 are SGHRS and YFSETQ. V was pared by 4 bases and J by 2 bases, with 15 bases between. This CDR3 is 15 amino acids long. CDR3 in amino acids: CASSTMTGLNTEAFF. CDR3 DNA sequence: TGCGCCAGCAGCACCATGACAGGCTTAAACACTGAAGCTTTCTTT.